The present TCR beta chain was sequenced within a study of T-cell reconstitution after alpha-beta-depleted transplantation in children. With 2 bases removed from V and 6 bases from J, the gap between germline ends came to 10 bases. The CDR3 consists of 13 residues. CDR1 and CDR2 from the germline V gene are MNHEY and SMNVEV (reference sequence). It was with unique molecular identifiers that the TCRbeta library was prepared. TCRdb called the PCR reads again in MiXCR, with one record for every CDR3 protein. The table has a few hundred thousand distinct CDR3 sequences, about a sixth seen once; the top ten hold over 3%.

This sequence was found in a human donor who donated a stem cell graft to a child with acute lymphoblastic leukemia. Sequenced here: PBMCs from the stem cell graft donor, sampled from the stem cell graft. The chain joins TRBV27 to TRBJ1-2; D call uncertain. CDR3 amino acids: CASSLGRYHGYTF. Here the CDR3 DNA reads TGTGCCAGCAGTTTAGGGAGATATCATGGCTACACCTTC.